These 18 T cell receptor beta chains came from one sample sequenced in a study of spatial heterogeneity in lung cancer. TCRdb reprocessed the 5' RACE reads via MiXCR and lists one record per CDR3 protein. Of 10,000 to 15,000 distinct CDR3 sequences listed, roughly 6.2% were seen once; the top ten hold 10%. The time point is: sample taken at primary tumor resection. No cell sorting; template was whole RNA from tumor, lung tissue or PBMC. The material was normal lung tissue next to the tumor, obtained at surgery. The receptors were gathered from a male donor with early-stage non-small cell lung cancer.

This clonotype was seen a few times. This beta chain was picked up by a library intended for alpha chains and is off target, so its count carries little meaning. V gene TRBV11-2 combines with J gene TRBJ1-2; no firm D call. V shed 6 bases and J shed 10 bases, with 3 bases lying between them. Germline CDR1 SGHAT, CDR2 FQNNGV. The CDR3 contains 8 residues. CDR3 in amino acids: CASSPYTF. The CDR3 bases are TGTGCCAGCAGTCCCTACACCTTC.

This clonotype has ten or more counts. The library was designed around alpha chains, so this beta chain is a stray read whose abundance carries little weight. This chain uses TRBV2 with TRBJ1-5; TRBD1 matches at 9 bases. J gave up 6 bases and V 6 bases, and 6 bases lay outside the gene matches. The CDR3 is 14 residues long. Germline V gene lookup returns CDR1 SNHLY and CDR2 FYNNEI. CDR3: CASRGTGMGQPQHF. CDR3 nucleotides: TGTGCCAGCAGGGGGACAGGGATGGGTCAGCCCCAGCATTTT.

The sample holds many counts of this clonotype. This beta chain is an off-target read within a library intended for alpha chains, so its frequency means little. The chain is built from TRBV19 and TRBJ1-2, with D possibly being TRBD1 (6 bases). The CDR3 has 14 residues. In germline, CDR1 is LNHDA, CDR2 SQIVND (reference sequence). Trimming stripped 7 bases from V and 7 bases from J, with 19 bases between. CDR3: CASTTLGTGFGYTF. The CDR3 DNA follows: TGTGCCAGTACTACCCTGGGAACAGGGTTTGGCTACACCTTC.

This clonotype is judged medium-sized. This beta chain is a stray sequence in a library constructed for alpha chains; its clone size is not meaningful. The rearrangement joins TRBV24-1 to TRBJ1-2; possibly TRBD1 for D (6 bases). Germline loops: CDR1 KGHDR, CDR2 SFDVKD. The CDR3 covers 15 residues. With 2 bases removed from V and 2 bases from J, the gap between germline ends came to 11 bases. The CDR3 is CATSDSGQLNYGYTF. CDR3 nucleotide sequence: TGTGCCACCAGTGATTCAGGACAGCTAAACTATGGCTACACCTTC.

By share, this clonotype ranks as medium-sized (0.01 to 0.1%). The size of this beta chain means little, since it is a stray read in a library made for alpha chains. The V and J genes are TRBV12-3 or TRBV12-4 and TRBJ2-2, with TRBD2 as a possible D gene (6 bases). Trimming left V 4 bases short and J 0 bases short, with 15 bases between. The CDR3 covers 17 residues. DNA of the CDR3: TGTGCCAGCAGTTCATCGACACCGGGAGCGAACACCGGGGAGCTGTTTTTT. It yields the protein CASSSSTPGANTGELFF.

This clonotype has a count of ten or more. The library was designed around alpha chains, so this beta chain is a stray read whose abundance carries little weight. The chain is built from TRBV10-3 and TRBJ1-5; the D is unclear. The CDR3 spans 12 residues. With 6 bases removed from V and 4 bases from J, the gap between germline ends came to 7 bases. The germline gives CDR1 ENHRY, CDR2 SYGVKD. The CDR3 bases are TGTGCCATCAGGGACGGAAATCAGCCCCAGCATTTT. Translated: CAIRDGNQPQHF.

This clonotype has a handful of counts. The size of this beta chain means little, since it is a stray read in a library made for alpha chains. The V and J genes are TRBV6-2 or TRBV6-3 and TRBJ2-7, with D perhaps TRBD2 (5 bases). This CDR3 contains 13 residues. Germline values: CDR1 MNHEY, CDR2 SVGEGT. The ends were cut back, 0 bases at V and 4 bases at J, with 7 bases in the middle. This CDR3 is CASSYSTGYEQYF. CDR3 nucleotide sequence: TGTGCCAGCAGTTACTCGACGGGGTACGAGCAGTACTTC.

On this clonotype itself: Since the library was made to target alpha chains, this beta chain is a stray read and its abundance is not meaningful. This chain links TRBV2 with TRBJ2-7; 8 bases match TRBD2. There are 15 residues in the CDR3. The J segment lost 6 bases and the V segment lost 5 bases, leaving 12 bases of the junction unmatched. Germline V lookup: CDR1 SNHLY, CDR2 FYNNEI. The CDR3 region is CASSSGGTSLSEQYF. The CDR3 DNA reads as TGTGCCAGCAGTAGCGGCGGGACTAGTTTATCCGAGCAGTACTTC.

This clonotype was counted many times. This beta chain appears as a stray read in a library generated for alpha chains; its size is not informative. The chain employs TRBV9 and TRBJ1-1; weak D call: TRBD1 (6 bases). V was shortened by 0 bases and J by 7 bases, with 16 bases between the two germline ends. Germline assignment: CDR1 SGDLS and CDR2 YYNGEE. The CDR3 runs to 15 residues. The CDR3 loop reads CASSVGSLGANEAFF. The CDR3 nucleotides are TGTGCCAGCAGCGTAGGCTCGCTGGGGGCAAATGAAGCTTTCTTT.

For this clonotype: This beta chain slipped into a library made for alpha chains as a stray read, so its size is not meaningful. This chain links TRBV5-5 with TRBJ2-7; the D gene is possibly TRBD2 (5 bases). CDR1 SGHKS and CDR2 YYEKEE come from the germline V gene (reference sequence). Trimming shortened V by 5 bases and J by 6 bases, and 15 bases separated the two germline ends. The CDR3 has 13 residues. CDR3: CASSETGFGEQYF. As DNA, the CDR3 is TGTGCCAGCAGTGAAACGGGGTTCGGCGAGCAGTACTTC. Drawing the rest from reference TRBV5-5 and TRBJ2-7, the complete variable domain is DAGVTQSPTHLIKTRGQQVTLRCSPISGHKSVSWYQQVLGQGPQFIFQYYEKEERGRGNFPDRFSARQFPNYSSELNVNALLLGDSALYLCASSETGFGEQYFGPGTRLTVT.

With respect to this clonotype: For a library built for alpha chains, this beta chain is a stray read; little rests on its size. The CDR3 DNA follows: TGTGCCAGTTGGGACGGATTATATAGCAATCAGCCCCAGCATTTT. It specifies CASWDGLYSNQPQHF. This rearrangement joins TRBV2 to TRBJ1-5, with a tentative D call TRBD1 (5 bases). The V end was cut by 9 bases, the J end by 0 bases, with 15 bases between. Germline V gene data show CDR1 as SNHLY and CDR2 as FYNNEI. The CDR3 is 15 amino acids. The full variable domain, with the rest looked up from reference TRBV2 and TRBJ1-5, is EPEVTQTPSHQVTQMGQEVILRCVPISNHLYFYWYRQILGQKVEFLVSFYNNEISEKSEIFDDQFSVERPDGSNFTLKIRSTKLEDSAMYFCASWDGLYSNQPQHFGDGTRLSIL.

This clonotype was picked up one time. This beta chain is an unintended read in a library built for alpha chains; its size means little. The rearrangement uses TRBV11-3 and TRBJ2-7, with D possibly called TRBD1 or TRBD2 (6 bases each). Deletions cut 4 bases from V and 7 bases from J, with 20 bases between. The CDR3 runs to 15 residues. Germline V gene data show CDR1 as SGHNT and CDR2 as YENEEA. In nucleotides, the CDR3 is TGTGCCAGCAGCTCCAGACAGGTGGGGGGTAGGGAGCAGTACTTC. It translates to CASSSRQVGGREQYF.

The sample holds a few counts of this clonotype. A library prepared for alpha chains yielded this beta chain as an off-target read; its size is of little meaning. The gene calls are TRBV6-2 or TRBV6-3 and TRBJ2-4, with 9 positions matching TRBD2. Germline-derived CDR1 and CDR2 are MNHEY and SVGEGT. The junction had 8 bases not matched to a gene; V was cut back by 0 bases and J by 8 bases. The CDR3 is 16 amino acids. CDR3 sequence (DNA): TGTGCCAGCAGTTACTCGAAGGTAGCGGGAGAATACATTCAGTACTTC. Its protein is CASSYSKVAGEYIQYF.

In this sample, this clonotype turned up many times. The library was prepared for alpha chains; this beta chain is a stray read, so its frequency means little. This chain links TRBV20-1 with TRBJ2-5; 10 bases match TRBD2. This CDR3 comprises 14 residues. Trimming took 6 bases from V and 5 from J; bases not matched to a gene: 9. The germline CDR1 and CDR2 sequences are DFQATT and SNEGSKA (reference sequence). CDR3 nucleotides: TGCAGTGCCTATCGTTCGGGACTAGCGGAGACCCAGTACTTC. Translation: CSAYRSGLAETQYF.

By frequency in the sample, this clonotype is medium-sized. The library was built for alpha chains, so this beta chain is an off-target read and its size means little. The genes are TRBV5-1 and TRBJ2-2; no definite D call. The CDR3 extends over 13 amino acids. Trimming cost V 2 bases and J 3 bases, with 5 bases left between them. Germline loops: CDR1 SGHRS, CDR2 YFSETQ. For the CDR3, the DNA is TGCGCCAGCAGCTTCGAGGACACCGGGGAGCTGTTTTTT. This gives the protein CASSFEDTGELFF.

This clonotype has at least ten counts. This beta chain came through as a stray read in a library set up for alpha chains, and its size says little. V gene TRBV14 combines with J gene TRBJ2-1; D unclear. V was pared by 5 bases and J by 6 bases, with 11 bases between. The CDR3 is 13 residues long. Germline V gene sequence: CDR1 SGHDN, CDR2 FVKESK. This CDR3 reads CASSYTKTNEQFF. For the CDR3, the DNA is TGTGCCAGCAGCTATACTAAGACCAATGAGCAGTTCTTC.

Ten or more counts support this clonotype. This beta chain is an unintended read in a library built for alpha chains; its size means little. The chain is built from TRBV7-8 and TRBJ1-1; 8 bases are a match to TRBD1. This CDR3 is 16 amino acids long. The V segment lost 0 bases and the J segment 6 bases; nucleotides outside the gene matches: 9. CDR1 is SGHVS, CDR2 FQNEAQ, per germline. The CDR3 sequence: CASSLANQGARAEAFF. The CDR3 region has the DNA TGTGCCAGCAGCTTAGCGAACCAGGGGGCTAGGGCTGAAGCTTTCTTT.

This clonotype was recorded many times. This beta chain appears as a stray read in a library generated for alpha chains; its size is not informative. The chain uses TRBV6-1 and TRBJ1-5; D might be TRBD1 (6 bases). This CDR3 contains 15 residues. Germline lookup yields CDR1 MNHNS and CDR2 SASEGT. V lost 10 bases, J lost 1 base, and 17 bases lay in between. CDR3 bases: TGTGCCACCAACAACAGGGCTCTGAGCAATCAGCCCCAGCATTTT. Translated, it gives CATNNRALSNQPQHF.